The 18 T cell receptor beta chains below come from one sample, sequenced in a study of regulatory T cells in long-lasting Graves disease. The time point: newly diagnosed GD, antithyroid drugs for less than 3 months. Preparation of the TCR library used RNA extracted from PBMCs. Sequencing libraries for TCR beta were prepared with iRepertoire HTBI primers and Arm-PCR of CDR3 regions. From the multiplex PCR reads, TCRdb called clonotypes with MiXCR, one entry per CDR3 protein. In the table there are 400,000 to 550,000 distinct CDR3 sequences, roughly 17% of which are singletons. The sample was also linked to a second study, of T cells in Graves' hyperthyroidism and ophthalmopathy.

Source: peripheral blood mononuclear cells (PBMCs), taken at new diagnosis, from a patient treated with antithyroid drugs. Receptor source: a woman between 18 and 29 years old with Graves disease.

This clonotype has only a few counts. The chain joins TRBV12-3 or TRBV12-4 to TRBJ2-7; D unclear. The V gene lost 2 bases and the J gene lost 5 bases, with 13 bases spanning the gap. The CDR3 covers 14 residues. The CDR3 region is CASSLNFVPNEQYF. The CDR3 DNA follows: TGTGCCAGCAGTTTAAATTTCGTGCCTAACGAGCAGTACTTC.

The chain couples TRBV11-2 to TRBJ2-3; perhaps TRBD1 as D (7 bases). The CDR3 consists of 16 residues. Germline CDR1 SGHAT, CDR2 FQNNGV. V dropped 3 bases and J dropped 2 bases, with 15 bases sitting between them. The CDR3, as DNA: TGTGCCAGCAGCTTGTGGAGGGGGCGCCCCACAGATACGCAGTATTTT. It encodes CASSLWRGRPTDTQYF.

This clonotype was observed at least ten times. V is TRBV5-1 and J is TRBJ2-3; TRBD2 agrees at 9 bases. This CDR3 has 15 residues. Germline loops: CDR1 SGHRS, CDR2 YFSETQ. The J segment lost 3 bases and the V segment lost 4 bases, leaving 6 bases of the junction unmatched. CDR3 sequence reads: CASSVIAGATDTQYF. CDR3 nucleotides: TGCGCCAGCAGCGTAATAGCGGGAGCGACAGATACGCAGTATTTT.

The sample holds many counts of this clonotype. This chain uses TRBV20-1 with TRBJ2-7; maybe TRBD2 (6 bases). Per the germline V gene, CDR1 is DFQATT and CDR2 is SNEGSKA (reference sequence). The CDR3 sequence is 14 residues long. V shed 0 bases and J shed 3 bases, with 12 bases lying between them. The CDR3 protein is CSARDSLAFYEQYF. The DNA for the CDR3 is TGCAGTGCTAGAGATAGCCTAGCGTTCTACGAGCAGTACTTC.

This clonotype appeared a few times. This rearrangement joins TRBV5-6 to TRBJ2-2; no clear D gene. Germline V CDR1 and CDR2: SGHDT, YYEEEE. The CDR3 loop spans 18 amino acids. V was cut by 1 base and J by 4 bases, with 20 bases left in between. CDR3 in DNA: TGTGCCAGCAGCTTGCGGAAAGTCCAGCTCACGGGCACCGGGGAGCTGTTTTTT. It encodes CASSLRKVQLTGTGELFF.

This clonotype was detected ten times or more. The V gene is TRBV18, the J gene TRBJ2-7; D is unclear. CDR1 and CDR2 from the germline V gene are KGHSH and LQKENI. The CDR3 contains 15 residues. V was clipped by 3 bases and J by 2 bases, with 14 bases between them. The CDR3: CASSPRKGDPYEQYF. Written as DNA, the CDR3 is TGTGCCAGCTCACCCCGTAAGGGTGACCCCTACGAGCAGTACTTC.

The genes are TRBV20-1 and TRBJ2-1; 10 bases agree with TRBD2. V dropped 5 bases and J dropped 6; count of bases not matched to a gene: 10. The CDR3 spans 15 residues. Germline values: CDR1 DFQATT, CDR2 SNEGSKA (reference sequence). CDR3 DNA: TGCAGTGCTCGGCTGCCTAGCGGGAGATCCAATGAGCAGTTCTTC. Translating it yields CSARLPSGRSNEQFF.

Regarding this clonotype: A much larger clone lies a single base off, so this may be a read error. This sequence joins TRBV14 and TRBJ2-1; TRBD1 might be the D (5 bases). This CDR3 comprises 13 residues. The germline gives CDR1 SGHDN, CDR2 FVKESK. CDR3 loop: CASSRPGRNEQLF. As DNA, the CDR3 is TGTGCCAGCAGCCGCCCAGGGCGGAATGAGCAGCTCTTC.

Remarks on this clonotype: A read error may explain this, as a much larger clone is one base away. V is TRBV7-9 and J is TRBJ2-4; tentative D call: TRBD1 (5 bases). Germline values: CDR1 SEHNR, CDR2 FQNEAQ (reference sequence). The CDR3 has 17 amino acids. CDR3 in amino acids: CASSLESGAGAKNMQYF. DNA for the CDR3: TGTGCCAGCAGCTTAGAGTCTGGGGCTGGGGCCAAAAACATGCAGTACTTC.

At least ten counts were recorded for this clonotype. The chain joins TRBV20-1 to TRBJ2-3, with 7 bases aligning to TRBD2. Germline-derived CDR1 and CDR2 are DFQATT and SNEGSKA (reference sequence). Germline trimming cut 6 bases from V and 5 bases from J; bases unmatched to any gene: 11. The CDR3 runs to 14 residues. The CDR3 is CSAPRREIKDTQYF. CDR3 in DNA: TGCAGTGCGCCGAGGCGGGAGATAAAAGATACGCAGTATTTT.

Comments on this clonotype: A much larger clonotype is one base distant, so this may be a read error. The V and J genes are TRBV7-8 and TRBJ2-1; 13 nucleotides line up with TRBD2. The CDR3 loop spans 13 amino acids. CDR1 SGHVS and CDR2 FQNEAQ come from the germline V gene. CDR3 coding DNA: TGTGCCGGAAGACTAGCGGGAGGCAATGAGCAGTCCTTC. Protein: CAGRLAGGNEQSF.

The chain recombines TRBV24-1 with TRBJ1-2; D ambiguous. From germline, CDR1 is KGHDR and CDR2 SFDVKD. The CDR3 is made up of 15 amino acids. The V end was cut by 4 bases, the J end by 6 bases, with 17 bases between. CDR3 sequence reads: CATSDPTAHSNGYTF. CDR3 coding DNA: TGTGCCACCAGTGACCCCACGGCGCACTCAAATGGCTACACCTTC.

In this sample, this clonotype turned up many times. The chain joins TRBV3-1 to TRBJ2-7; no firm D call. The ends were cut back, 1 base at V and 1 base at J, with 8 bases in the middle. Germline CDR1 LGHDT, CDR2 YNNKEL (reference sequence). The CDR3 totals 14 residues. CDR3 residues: CASSQGGQSYEQYF. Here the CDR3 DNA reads TGTGCCAGCAGCCAAGGCGGTCAGTCCTACGAGCAGTACTTC.

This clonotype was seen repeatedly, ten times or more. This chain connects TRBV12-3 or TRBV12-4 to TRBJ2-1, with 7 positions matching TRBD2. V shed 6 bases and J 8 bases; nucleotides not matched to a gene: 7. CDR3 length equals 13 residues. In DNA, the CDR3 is TGTGCCAGCAGCCTTCGGGGGGATGATGAGCAGTTCTTC. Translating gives CASSLRGDDEQFF.

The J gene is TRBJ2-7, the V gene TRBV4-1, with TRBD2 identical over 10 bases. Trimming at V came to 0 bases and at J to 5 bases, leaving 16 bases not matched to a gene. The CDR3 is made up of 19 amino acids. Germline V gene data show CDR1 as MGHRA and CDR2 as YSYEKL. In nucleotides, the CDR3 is TGCGCCAGCAGCCAAGATCAACAGCTAGCGGGAGTAAGTTTCGACGAGCAGTACTTC. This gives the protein CASSQDQQLAGVSFDEQYF.

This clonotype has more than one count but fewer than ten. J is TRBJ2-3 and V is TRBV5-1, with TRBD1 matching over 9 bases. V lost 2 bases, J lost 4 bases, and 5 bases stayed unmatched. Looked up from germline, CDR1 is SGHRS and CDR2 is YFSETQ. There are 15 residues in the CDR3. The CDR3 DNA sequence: TGCGCCAGCAGCTTAGGTTACAGGGGGCCAGATACGCAGTATTTT. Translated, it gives CASSLGYRGPDTQYF.

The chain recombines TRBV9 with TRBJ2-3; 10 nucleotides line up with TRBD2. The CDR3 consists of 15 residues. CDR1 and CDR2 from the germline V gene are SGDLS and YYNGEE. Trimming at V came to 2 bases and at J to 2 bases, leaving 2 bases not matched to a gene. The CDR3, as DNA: TGTGCCAGCAGCGTTACTAGCGGGATCACAGATACGCAGTATTTT. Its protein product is CASSVTSGITDTQYF.

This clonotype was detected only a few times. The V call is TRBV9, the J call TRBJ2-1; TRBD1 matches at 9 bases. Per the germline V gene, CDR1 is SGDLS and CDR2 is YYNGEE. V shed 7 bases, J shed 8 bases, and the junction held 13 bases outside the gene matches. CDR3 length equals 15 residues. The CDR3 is CASDLWDRAIDEQFF. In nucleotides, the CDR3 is TGTGCCAGCGATCTTTGGGACAGGGCGATTGATGAGCAGTTCTTC.